This T cell receptor beta chain was identified during a study of blood T cell repertoires in COVID-19. On the study more broadly: Acute-phase and convalescent COVID-19 samples originated in the United States, Italy and Spain. Nucleic acid was either cDNA or gDNA, and it came from T cells, B-cell-depleted T cells, or PBMCs.

Study processing details: Reference gene primer amplification gave nucleated cell count estimates. Sequencing was performed with immunoSEQ multiplex PCR; in TCRdb, only in-frame clones are kept and a portion is missing. That table supplies the V and J calls and clone size; D and trimming were determined from the DNA. The sample carries fewer than 250,000 clones, approximately 91% recorded once. Germline loops: CDR1 LGHDT, CDR2 YNNKEL (reference sequence). Trimming removed 4 bases at V and 0 bases at J, with 16 bases between. The CDR3 has 17 residues. This TCR came from a woman aged 40 to 50 with acute or convalescent COVID-19. The chain uses TRBV3-1 (or the pseudogene TRBV3-2) and TRBJ2-1; D unresolved. Sequencing was performed on peripheral blood. The CDR3 is CASSPPPRRSSYNEQFF. DNA for the CDR3: TGTGCCAGCAGCCCACCCCCGCGGCGGAGCTCCTACAATGAGCAGTTCTTC.